One T cell receptor (beta chain) is described in this entry. These data belong to a study of shared clonotypes between healthy human individuals. Trimming stripped 0 bases from V and 4 bases from J, with 10 bases between. The CDR3 is made up of 15 amino acids. Germline CDR1 reads ENHRY; CDR2 reads SYGVKD. At the deep level, the assay was run. Under the authors' procedure: Junction-only immunoSEQ data arrived without quality scores, meaning filtering differed. Profiled with immunoSEQ multiplex PCR; TCRdb holds only in-frame clones, not every one. V and J calls and clone size are those listed in that table; D and trimming were worked out from the DNA. The sample holds about 980,000 clones; 60% to 85% are singletons and the top ten take about 1.5%. Naive CD4+ cells were CD45RA-selected; the remaining cells were memory.

This receptor was identified in a man between 18 and 35 years old in good health. This rearrangement joins TRBV10-3 to TRBJ2-1, with D unresolved. The sequenced sample consisted of memory CD4+ T cells sorted from blood. Subset given: CD45RA-negative fraction. The CDR3 nucleotides are TGTGCCATCAGTGAGTCGAATTCCAGGTACAATGAGCAGTTCTTC. Encoded protein: CAISESNSRYNEQFF.